Listed below are T cell receptor beta chains from one sample, sequenced in a study of blood T cells in healthy people across ages. MiXCR, run by TCRdb on the 5' RACE reads, gives a single entry per CDR3 protein. This sample has hundreds of thousands of distinct CDR3 sequences, with about 42% found just once. Sequencing was done on a sample of blood. The receptors stem from a man in his sixties in good health. The CDR3 runs from the conserved cysteine through the conserved F or W. Fields, in order: J gene, V gene, clone size, D gene, CDR3 protein, CDR3 DNA. A D gene is named only where the DNA matches it firmly. Size is stated for part of the rows, as once, few or many counts, or as a class when the clone is expanded.

j_gene: TRBJ1-1
v_gene: TRBV6-1
abundance: .
d_gene: .
CDR3aa: CAGRMGNTEAFF
CDR3nt: TGTGCCGGGAGGATGGGGAACACTGAAGCTTTCTTT

j_gene: TRBJ2-7
v_gene: TRBV7-9
abundance: .
d_gene: .
CDR3aa: CASSHMTGAPSYEQYF
CDR3nt: TGTGCCAGCAGCCACATGACAGGAGCGCCTTCCTACGAGCAGTACTTC

j_gene: TRBJ2-5
v_gene: TRBV6-1
abundance: few
d_gene: TRBD1
CDR3aa: CASANGQGSVVQYF
CDR3nt: TGTGCCAGCGCCAACGGACAGGGGTCAGTGGTCCAGTACTTC

j_gene: TRBJ2-4
v_gene: TRBV7-2
abundance: .
d_gene: TRBD2
CDR3aa: CASRPGGYAKNIQYF
CDR3nt: TGTGCCAGCAGACCCGGGGGGTATGCCAAAAACATTCAGTACTTC

j_gene: TRBJ2-1
v_gene: TRBV15
abundance: .
d_gene: TRBD2
CDR3aa: CATSPGGEGSYNEQFF
CDR3nt: TGTGCCACCAGCCCCGGGGGGGAGGGGTCCTACAATGAGCAGTTCTTC

j_gene: TRBJ1-1
v_gene: TRBV20-1
abundance: .
d_gene: .
CDR3aa: CSARDRDIRAFF
CDR3nt: TGCAGTGCTAGAGACCGGGACATTAGAGCTTTCTTT

j_gene: TRBJ2-6
v_gene: TRBV7-2
abundance: few
d_gene: .
CDR3aa: CASSLKGPGANVLTF
CDR3nt: TGTGCCAGCAGCTTAAAGGGGCCCGGGGCCAACGTCCTGACTTTC

j_gene: TRBJ2-7
v_gene: TRBV3-1
abundance: few
d_gene: .
CDR3aa: CASSQGTASYEQYF
CDR3nt: TGTGCCAGCAGCCAAGGGACAGCCTCCTACGAGCAGTACTTC

j_gene: TRBJ2-1
v_gene: TRBV7-2
abundance: few
d_gene: TRBD2
CDR3aa: CASSLAPGTSGGSAVDEQFF
CDR3nt: TGTGCCAGCAGCTTAGCGCCGGGGACTAGCGGGGGGTCAGCGGTCGATGAGCAGTTCTTC

j_gene: TRBJ2-1
v_gene: TRBV14
abundance: few
d_gene: .
CDR3aa: CASSQDWLPGYNEQFF
CDR3nt: TGTGCCAGCAGCCAAGATTGGCTGCCAGGCTACAATGAGCAGTTCTTC

j_gene: TRBJ2-7
v_gene: TRBV7-2
abundance: .
d_gene: TRBD2
CDR3aa: CASRIASGSNNEQYF
CDR3nt: TGTGCCAGCAGAATCGCTAGCGGTTCCAACAATGAGCAGTACTTC

j_gene: TRBJ1-4
v_gene: TRBV5-1
abundance: .
d_gene: TRBD1
CDR3aa: CASSPNGQGFGEKLFF
CDR3nt: TGCGCCAGCAGCCCGAATGGACAGGGATTTGGTGAAAAACTGTTTTTT

j_gene: TRBJ1-1
v_gene: TRBV2
abundance: .
d_gene: .
CDR3aa: CASRGPISTEAFF
CDR3nt: TGTGCCAGCAGGGGTCCTATATCGACTGAAGCTTTCTTT

j_gene: TRBJ2-5
v_gene: TRBV5-1
abundance: few
d_gene: .
CDR3aa: CASSLGIRDGQETQYF
CDR3nt: TGCGCCAGCAGCTTGGGAATTAGAGACGGACAAGAGACCCAGTACTTC

j_gene: TRBJ2-3
v_gene: TRBV6-2/TRBV6-3
abundance: few
d_gene: TRBD2
CDR3aa: CASRTGLAVGDTQYF
CDR3nt: TGTGCCAGCAGGACGGGACTAGCAGTGGGAGATACGCAGTATTTT

j_gene: TRBJ1-5
v_gene: TRBV19
abundance: .
d_gene: TRBD1
CDR3aa: CASSIVRGKNQPQHF
CDR3nt: TGTGCCAGTAGTATTGTCAGGGGGAAAAATCAGCCCCAGCATTTT

j_gene: TRBJ1-2
v_gene: TRBV7-9
abundance: few
d_gene: .
CDR3aa: CATDSRGAGDYGYTF
CDR3nt: TGTGCCACCGACTCCCGCGGGGCTGGGGACTATGGCTACACCTTC

j_gene: TRBJ2-1
v_gene: TRBV3-1
abundance: once
d_gene: .
CDR3aa: CASSQQGGWKDEQFF
CDR3nt: TGTGCCAGCAGCCAACAGGGGGGGTGGAAAGATGAGCAGTTCTTC

j_gene: TRBJ2-1
v_gene: TRBV20-1
abundance: once
d_gene: .
CDR3aa: CSAPTRQETQFF
CDR3nt: TGCAGTGCGCCGACTAGACAAGAGACCCAGTTCTTC

j_gene: TRBJ2-7
v_gene: TRBV7-2
abundance: .
d_gene: .
CDR3aa: CASGLNQGEQYF
CDR3nt: TGTGCCAGCGGACTAAATCAGGGCGAGCAGTACTTC

j_gene: TRBJ1-5
v_gene: TRBV12-5
abundance: few
d_gene: .
CDR3aa: CASGRRTDQPQHF
CDR3nt: TGTGCTAGTGGCCGTAGAACGGATCAGCCCCAGCATTTT

j_gene: TRBJ2-7
v_gene: TRBV24-1
abundance: few
d_gene: .
CDR3aa: CATSAAARGTYEQYF
CDR3nt: TGTGCCACCAGTGCCGCAGCCCGGGGGACCTACGAGCAGTACTTC

j_gene: TRBJ2-4
v_gene: TRBV4-1
abundance: few
d_gene: TRBD1
CDR3aa: CASSQEGGGKNIQYF
CDR3nt: TGCGCCAGCAGCCAAGAAGGGGGCGGCAAAAACATTCAGTACTTC

j_gene: TRBJ2-5
v_gene: TRBV27
abundance: .
d_gene: .
CDR3aa: CASSRSPYQETQYF
CDR3nt: TGTGCCAGCAGTAGGAGCCCGTACCAAGAGACCCAGTACTTC

j_gene: TRBJ1-1
v_gene: TRBV6-2/TRBV6-3
abundance: .
d_gene: .
CDR3aa: CASSRSGGPNTEAFF
CDR3nt: TGTGCCAGCAGTAGATCGGGGGGACCGAACACTGAAGCTTTCTTT

j_gene: TRBJ2-3
v_gene: TRBV6-2/TRBV6-3
abundance: few
d_gene: .
CDR3aa: CASSYVLGTDTQYF
CDR3nt: TGTGCCAGCAGTTATGTTCTGGGAACAGATACGCAGTATTTT

j_gene: TRBJ2-5
v_gene: TRBV6-2/TRBV6-3
abundance: .
d_gene: TRBD1
CDR3aa: CASNLAGGTGRPQYF
CDR3nt: TGTGCCAGCAACCTAGCAGGCGGGACAGGGAGGCCCCAGTACTTC

j_gene: TRBJ2-3
v_gene: TRBV7-2
abundance: .
d_gene: .
CDR3aa: CASSLEGRRGGNTQYF
CDR3nt: TGTGCCAGCAGCTTAGAGGGTCGACGGGGAGGAAATACGCAGTATTTT

j_gene: TRBJ2-3
v_gene: TRBV9
abundance: .
d_gene: .
CDR3aa: CASSPDRMFTDTQYF
CDR3nt: TGTGCCAGCAGCCCCGACCGAATGTTCACAGATACGCAGTATTTT

j_gene: TRBJ2-5
v_gene: TRBV7-9
abundance: .
d_gene: .
CDR3aa: CASSYPRGDTRETQYF
CDR3nt: TGTGCCAGTAGCTACCCCCGGGGGGACACGCGGGAGACCCAGTACTTC

j_gene: TRBJ1-3
v_gene: TRBV21-1
abundance: .
d_gene: .
CDR3aa: CASSDPPGARRNTIYF
CDR3nt: TGTGCCAGCAGCGATCCGCCTGGGGCTCGCCGAAACACCATATATTTT

j_gene: TRBJ2-5
v_gene: TRBV6-6
abundance: .
d_gene: .
CDR3aa: CASRFPGDQETQYF
CDR3nt: TGTGCCAGCAGATTCCCGGGAGACCAAGAGACCCAGTACTTC

j_gene: TRBJ1-2
v_gene: TRBV11-2
abundance: few
d_gene: TRBD1
CDR3aa: CASSLGTGGAYGYTF
CDR3nt: TGTGCCAGCAGCTTAGGGACAGGGGGCGCATATGGCTACACCTTC

j_gene: TRBJ1-2
v_gene: TRBV29-1
abundance: .
d_gene: .
CDR3aa: CSVEEYSRGAPRGYTF
CDR3nt: TGCAGCGTTGAAGAATATTCTCGGGGGGCGCCTCGAGGCTACACCTTC

j_gene: TRBJ2-3
v_gene: TRBV19
abundance: .
d_gene: .
CDR3aa: CATNPPPTQYF
CDR3nt: TGTGCCACCAACCCCCCCCCTACGCAGTATTTT

j_gene: TRBJ2-7
v_gene: TRBV7-9
abundance: few
d_gene: TRBD2
CDR3aa: CASTQAGDTYEQYF
CDR3nt: TGTGCCAGCACCCAAGCGGGGGACACCTACGAGCAGTACTTC

j_gene: TRBJ1-1
v_gene: TRBV10-3
abundance: .
d_gene: TRBD1
CDR3aa: CAIRGQGGMNTEAFF
CDR3nt: TGTGCCATCAGGGGACAGGGGGGGATGAACACTGAAGCTTTCTTT

j_gene: TRBJ1-1
v_gene: TRBV27
abundance: few
d_gene: .
CDR3aa: CASSLGGISEAFF
CDR3nt: TGTGCCAGCAGTTTAGGAGGTATCTCTGAAGCTTTCTTT

j_gene: TRBJ2-7
v_gene: TRBV3-1
abundance: once
d_gene: .
CDR3aa: CASSPGTGFREQYF
CDR3nt: TGTGCCAGCAGCCCAGGAACGGGGTTCCGCGAGCAGTACTTC

j_gene: TRBJ2-7
v_gene: TRBV20-1
abundance: .
d_gene: .
CDR3aa: CSARSSVSSYEQYF
CDR3nt: TGCAGTGCTAGATCTAGCGTTAGCTCCTACGAGCAGTACTTC

j_gene: TRBJ1-2
v_gene: TRBV25-1
abundance: .
d_gene: .
CDR3aa: CASSDALNYGYTF
CDR3nt: TGTGCCAGCAGTGACGCCCTTAACTATGGCTACACCTTC

j_gene: TRBJ2-5
v_gene: TRBV10-2
abundance: .
d_gene: .
CDR3aa: CASGAGGAQGETQYF
CDR3nt: TGCGCCAGCGGGGCGGGCGGGGCGCAAGGAGAGACCCAGTACTTC

j_gene: TRBJ2-5
v_gene: TRBV29-1
abundance: .
d_gene: TRBD2
CDR3aa: CSVRRGGWGETQYF
CDR3nt: TGCAGCGTTCGCCGCGGGGGTTGGGGGGAGACCCAGTACTTC

j_gene: TRBJ1-4
v_gene: TRBV5-1
abundance: .
d_gene: .
CDR3aa: CASSYDRMSNEKLFF
CDR3nt: TGCGCCAGCAGTTACGATAGGATGTCTAATGAAAAACTGTTTTTT

j_gene: TRBJ1-1
v_gene: TRBV5-1
abundance: .
d_gene: .
CDR3aa: CASSIARGQNTEAFF
CDR3nt: TGCGCCAGCAGCATAGCCCGGGGCCAGAACACTGAAGCTTTCTTT